This record covers a single TCR beta chain. The antigen is unknown. This entry comes from a study of shared clonotypes between healthy human individuals. Study outcomes and limitations: A small donor pool kept down the genetic and exposure-history diversity that was represented. Shared clonotypes: 4.5% to 5% naive CD4, roughly 3.8% naive CD8, 2% to 2.5% memory CD4, over 0.3% memory CD8.

Sorted-subset replicate PCR reactions were performed with about 200 ng DNA, corresponding to tens of thousands of T cell genomes. Profiling relied on immunoSEQ multiplex PCR, and the TCRdb table lists in-frame clones only, not all of them. This table holds about 2.4 million clones, 85% to 95% found once. V shed 3 bases and J shed 7 bases, with 12 bases lying between them. This CDR3 is 13 amino acids long. In germline, CDR1 is SGDLS, CDR2 YYNGEE. The V call is TRBV9, the J call TRBJ2-3, with unresolved D. Source material: naive CD4+ T cells sorted from blood. The subset was: CD45RA+ positively selected. This receptor was identified in a man between 18 and 29 years old in good health. The CDR3 DNA follows: TGTGCCAGCAGCGAAAACTCCGGGTATACGCAGTATTTT. This gives the protein CASSENSGYTQYF.